The 17 T cell receptor beta chains below all came from one sample that was sequenced in a study of blood T cell repertoires in COVID-19. TCRdb's table, derived via immunoSEQ multiplex PCR, lists solely in-frame clones and lacks some. The sample holds 140,000 to 150,000 clones, around 84% seen once. Material: peripheral blood. These receptors all come from a human donor in a cohort sampled during active COVID-19.

V and J are TRBV5-6 and TRBJ1-2; perhaps TRBD1 as D (6 bases). The CDR3 sequence is 13 residues long. The V gene's germline CDR1 is SGHDT and CDR2 YYEEEE. Trimming left V 2 bases short and J 8 bases short, with 13 bases between. The CDR3 reads CASSLQGGLGYTF. The CDR3 DNA is TGTGCCAGCAGCTTACAGGGCGGATTGGGCTACACCTTC.

This clone was seen at least ten times. The rearrangement joins TRBV5-4 to TRBJ1-3, with a weak D call TRBD1 (6 bases). Germline loops: CDR1 SGHNT, CDR2 YYREEE (reference sequence). The germline V and J ends were trimmed by 1 base and 2 bases, with 10 bases remaining between them. The CDR3 has 15 amino acids. The CDR3 region has the DNA TGTGCCAGCAGCTTGTACAGGGCCACTGGAAACACCATATATTTT. Translated: CASSLYRATGNTIYF.

This chain uses TRBV20-1 with TRBJ1-1, with D tentatively TRBD1 (6 bases). Trimming shortened V by 3 bases and J by 0 bases, and 8 bases separated the two germline ends. The CDR3 runs 13 residues. The germline V gene has CDR1 DFQATT and CDR2 SNEGSKA (reference sequence). CDR3 sequence: CSASWDMNTEAFF. The DNA of the CDR3 is TGCAGTGCTAGTTGGGACATGAACACTGAAGCTTTCTTT.

The chain links TRBV6-5 to TRBJ2-3; tentatively, D is TRBD2 (7 bases). Germline CDR1 reads MNHEY; CDR2 reads SVGAGI. The V end lost 6 bases, the J end lost 3 bases, and 13 bases lay between the germline ends. This CDR3 contains 14 residues. In DNA form, the CDR3 reads TGTGCCAGCAGGGAGGGGGGAGGGACAGATACGCAGTATTTT. Amino acid sequence: CASREGGGTDTQYF.

The chain links TRBV7-2 to TRBJ1-1; 10 bases fit TRBD1. In germline, CDR1 is SGHTA, CDR2 FQGNSA. J gave up 5 bases and V 5 bases, and 5 bases lay outside the gene matches. This CDR3 is built from 14 residues. CDR3 sequence: CASSLRQGATEAFF. The CDR3 bases are TGTGCCAGCAGCCTTCGACAGGGGGCTACTGAAGCTTTCTTT.

This chain connects TRBV6-2 or TRBV6-3 to TRBJ2-7; TRBD1 matches at 9 bases. V shed 5 bases and J 7 bases; nucleotides not matched to a gene: 6. CDR1 MNHEY and CDR2 SVGEGT come from the germline V gene. The CDR3 sequence is 13 residues long. This CDR3 is CASSLLGQGEQYF. Here the CDR3 DNA reads TGTGCCAGCAGTCTTCTAGGACAGGGGGAGCAGTACTTC.

The chain recombines TRBV27 with TRBJ1-5, with a tentative D call TRBD1 (5 bases). CDR1 is MNHEY, CDR2 SMNVEV, per germline (reference sequence). The germline V and J ends were trimmed by 6 bases and 2 bases, with 14 bases remaining between them. CDR3 length: 15 amino acids. CDR3 bases: TGTGCCAGCAGGCCTAACGTACAGGGCAATCAGCCCCAGCATTTT. Its translation: CASRPNVQGNQPQHF.

V is TRBV7-9 and J is TRBJ1-2; 8 positions match TRBD1. The CDR3 is 14 residues long. The V and J ends lost 1 base and 4 bases, in that order; junction bases with no gene match: 2. Germline CDR1 and CDR2: SEHNR and FQNEAQ (reference sequence). This CDR3 reads CASSLDRGSYGYTF. The CDR3 DNA sequence: TGTGCCAGCAGCTTAGACAGGGGGAGCTATGGCTACACCTTC.

This chain connects TRBV9 to TRBJ2-6; D uncertain. V dropped 3 bases and J dropped 0 bases, with 10 bases sitting between them. CDR1 and CDR2 from the germline V gene are SGDLS and YYNGEE. The CDR3 is made up of 16 amino acids. The CDR3 sequence: CASSGLGFSGANVLTF. The CDR3 coding sequence is TGTGCCAGCAGCGGTTTGGGCTTCTCTGGGGCCAACGTCCTGACTTTC.

The rearrangement links TRBV10-3 to TRBJ2-5, with 8 bases identical to TRBD1. The CDR3 loop spans 14 amino acids. Trimming took 6 bases from V and 5 from J; bases not matched to a gene: 8. Germline CDR1 reads ENHRY; CDR2 reads SYGVKD. Here the CDR3 DNA reads TGTGCCATCAGGCCCGGACAGGGAAGGGAGACCCAGTACTTC. It codes for CAIRPGQGRETQYF.

V usage is TRBV19 and J usage is TRBJ2-7, with D possibly matching TRBD2 (5 bases). Per germline, CDR1 LNHDA and CDR2 SQIVND (reference sequence). Trimming took off 3 bases at V and 2 bases at J, with 11 bases between the two ends. CDR3 size: 14 residues. This CDR3 is CASSMAPGTYEQYF. The CDR3 nucleotides read TGTGCCAGTAGTATGGCTCCGGGGACCTACGAGCAGTACTTC.

V is TRBV27 and J is TRBJ1-2; TRBD1 matches at 7 bases. In germline, CDR1 is MNHEY, CDR2 SMNVEV (reference sequence). Trimming cost V 4 bases and J 8 bases; bases outside gene matches: 7. The CDR3 runs 13 residues. The CDR3: CASSSRDSPGYTF. DNA for the CDR3: TGTGCCAGCAGTTCACGGGACAGCCCCGGCTACACCTTC.

The chain employs TRBV19 and TRBJ1-2; 8 bases are a match to TRBD1. Germline V CDR1 and CDR2: LNHDA, SQIVND (reference sequence). This CDR3 region has 15 residues. After removal of 4 bases from V and 2 bases from J, the junction contained 6 bases not matched to a gene. The CDR3, as DNA: TGTGCCAGTAGTAACGACAGGGGAGGGAACTATGGCTACACCTTC. Encoded protein: CASSNDRGGNYGYTF.

The gene calls are TRBV2 and TRBJ2-7, with a weak D call TRBD1 (5 bases). CDR1 SNHLY and CDR2 FYNNEI come from the germline V gene. This CDR3 is 15 amino acids long. The ends were cut back, 5 bases at V and 2 bases at J, with 16 bases in the middle. In nucleotides, the CDR3 is TGTGCCAGCAGTTCTGGATTGACAGTAGCCTACGAGCAGTACTTC. Encoded protein: CASSSGLTVAYEQYF.

This clone was seen a few times. This rearrangement joins TRBV9 to TRBJ2-1; TRBD2 matches at 9 bases. J gave up 8 bases and V 4 bases, and 7 bases lay outside the gene matches. The germline V gene encodes CDR1 SGDLS and CDR2 YYNGEE. This CDR3 is built from 14 residues. In DNA, the CDR3 is TGTGCCAGCAGCACGGGACTAGCTGTCCATGAGCAGTTCTTC. As protein: CASSTGLAVHEQFF.

This rearrangement joins TRBV29-1 to TRBJ2-5; 8 nucleotides line up with TRBD2. V lost 0 bases, J lost 1 base, and 4 bases stayed unmatched. Germline CDR1 SQVTM, CDR2 ANQGSEA. This CDR3 is built from 15 residues. DNA of the CDR3: TGCAGCGTTGAAGATGAGCGGGGGATCCAAGAGACCCAGTACTTC. Translated, it gives CSVEDERGIQETQYF.

This chain joins TRBV12-3 or TRBV12-4 and TRBJ2-7, with a possible D match to TRBD2 (6 bases). Trimming removed 2 bases at V and 7 bases at J, with 9 bases between. The CDR3 covers 12 residues. CDR3 in DNA: TGTGCCAGCAGTTTACCCGGAGGGGAGCAGTACTTC. Protein sequence: CASSLPGGEQYF.